This TCR beta chain was captured by sequencing in a study of T cell changes during pregnancy in multiple sclerosis. TCRdb keeps only in-frame clones here, not all; method: immunoSEQ multiplex PCR. The table has about 76,000 clones, 92% seen once. Germline trimming cut 0 bases from V and 15 bases from J; bases unmatched to any gene: 7. In germline, CDR1 is SGHVS, CDR2 FQNEAQ. The CDR3 has 13 amino acids. The sample consisted of peripheral blood, taken after pregnancy. The chain uses TRBV7-8 and TRBJ1-4; 7 bases line up with TRBD1. The clonotype comes from a female donor in good health, enrolled as a control in a pregnancy study. The CDR3: CASSLADRRRLFF. Written as DNA, the CDR3 is TGTGCCAGCAGCTTAGCGGACAGGCGTAGGTTGTTTTTT.